The 13 T cell receptor beta chains below were found in one sample sequenced in a study of blood T cell repertoires in COVID-19. This table comes from immunoSEQ multiplex PCR, and its TCRdb copy is limited to in-frame clones, with some not included. The data contain 150,000 to 200,000 clones, 75% to 85% of them seen just once; the ten biggest clones take up 9.5% to 15%. The sequencing sample was made of peripheral blood. The receptors stem from an elderly woman with COVID-19, enrolled during active disease.

This clone was counted a few times. V gene TRBV9 combines with J gene TRBJ2-3; 14 bases fit TRBD2. Germline CDR1 reads SGDLS; CDR2 reads YYNGEE. The V segment lost 1 base and the J segment 5 bases; nucleotides outside the gene matches: 3. This CDR3 comprises 16 residues. The CDR3 sequence: CASSVTTSGGGDTQYF. For the CDR3, the DNA is TGTGCCAGCAGCGTAACGACTAGCGGGGGGGGAGATACGCAGTATTTT.

The chain uses TRBV28 and TRBJ2-1, with TRBD1 matching over 7 bases. The CDR3 spans 15 residues. Per the germline V gene, CDR1 is MDHEN and CDR2 is SYDVKM. Trimming removed 1 base from V and 4 bases from J; junction bases left unmatched: 4. The CDR3 bases are TGTGCCAGCAGTTTATTGGGGACAGCTTACAATGAGCAGTTCTTC. Its translation: CASSLLGTAYNEQFF. Combining the CDR3 with reference TRBV28 and TRBJ2-1 gives the whole variable domain DVKVTQSSRYLVKRTGEKVFLECVQDMDHENMFWYRQDPGLGLRLIYFSYDVKMKEKGDIPEGYSVSREKKERFSLILESASTNQTSMYLCASSLLGTAYNEQFFGPGTRLTVL.

This clone showed up just once. This chain uses TRBV6-5 with TRBJ2-3, with a weak D call TRBD1 (6 bases). Germline V CDR1 and CDR2: MNHEY, SVGAGI. This CDR3 has 14 amino acids. V dropped 7 bases and J dropped 10 bases, with 21 bases sitting between them. CDR3 loop: CASTATGPQGPQYF. In DNA, the CDR3 is TGTGCCAGCACCGCGACAGGCCCCCAGGGTCCGCAGTATTTT.

The V and J genes are TRBV12-3 or TRBV12-4 and TRBJ1-5; D is possibly TRBD1 (5 bases). The CDR3 length is 13 residues. V lost 6 bases to trimming and J lost 6 bases, with 12 bases between them. The CDR3 sequence: CASSPGRAQPQHF. DNA of the CDR3: TGTGCCAGCAGCCCAGGCAGGGCTCAGCCCCAGCATTTT.

On this clone: Distinct nucleotide sequences in the sample also encode this CDR3. The rearrangement links TRBV5-6 to TRBJ1-1; D perhaps matches TRBD1 (5 bases). Per the germline V gene, CDR1 is SGHDT and CDR2 is YYEEEE. V shed 1 base and J shed 2 bases, with 9 bases lying between them. This CDR3 spans 14 amino acids. Here the CDR3 reads CASSLRGINTEAFF. The CDR3 coding sequence is TGTGCCAGCAGCTTGCGGGGGATTAACACTGAAGCTTTCTTT.

The chain joins TRBV15 to TRBJ1-2; D possibly corresponds to TRBD1 (5 bases). The V gene lost 0 bases and the J gene lost 4 bases, with 12 bases spanning the gap. CDR3 length equals 15 residues. CDR1 and CDR2 from the germline V gene are LNHNV and YYDKDF (reference sequence). In nucleotides, the CDR3 is TGTGCCACCAGCAGAGATGGGCAGGGAGGCTATGGCTACACCTTC. This gives the protein CATSRDGQGGYGYTF.

J is TRBJ2-1 and V is TRBV18, with 11 positions matching TRBD2. V was clipped by 7 bases and J by 0 bases; unmatched bases: 8. This CDR3 region has 17 residues. Germline CDR1 and CDR2: KGHSH and LQKENI. CDR3 residues: CASLRTSGSSSYNEQFF. CDR3 sequence (DNA): TGTGCCAGCTTACGGACTAGCGGGTCGAGCTCCTACAATGAGCAGTTCTTC.

J is TRBJ1-2 and V is TRBV7-9; 8 nucleotides align to TRBD1. Trimming removed 11 bases from V and 4 bases from J; junction bases left unmatched: 6. The CDR3 covers 12 residues. In germline, CDR1 is SEHNR, CDR2 FQNEAQ (reference sequence). The CDR3, as DNA: TGTGCCGGGACAGGTGCCCTCTATGGCTACACCTTC. Protein sequence: CAGTGALYGYTF.

The chain has TRBV20-1 and TRBJ2-5; TRBD1 might be the D (5 bases). This CDR3 has 13 residues. CDR1 is DFQATT, CDR2 SNEGSKA, per germline (reference sequence). The V end was cut by 3 bases, the J end by 5 bases, with 13 bases between. The CDR3 reads CSASIPGLETQYF. The DNA for the CDR3 is TGCAGTGCTAGTATCCCAGGGCTGGAGACCCAGTACTTC.

This clone showed up just a few times. V gene TRBV27 combines with J gene TRBJ1-2; D unresolved. The V end was cut by 5 bases, the J end by 5 bases, with 12 bases between. Germline CDR1 MNHEY, CDR2 SMNVEV (reference sequence). The CDR3 covers 13 residues. The CDR3 spells CASSRGGTYGYTF. The CDR3 DNA is TGTGCCAGCAGTCGAGGCGGAACTTATGGCTACACCTTC.

This chain connects TRBV6-5 to TRBJ1-2, with D perhaps matching TRBD1 (5 bases). Trimming took off 3 bases at V and 7 bases at J, with 12 bases between the two ends. The CDR3 covers 13 residues. CDR1 and CDR2 from the germline V gene are MNHEY and SVGAGI. The CDR3 reads CASSYWGTGGYTF. The CDR3 coding sequence is TGTGCCAGCAGTTATTGGGGCACTGGTGGCTACACCTTC.

This clone was seen a handful of times. The CDR3 reads CASSLDSETQYF. The CDR3 DNA reads as TGTGCCAGCAGCTTAGACAGCGAGACCCAGTACTTC. The chain couples TRBV7-9 to TRBJ2-5, with D unclear. Germline V gene sequence: CDR1 SEHNR, CDR2 FQNEAQ (reference sequence). This CDR3 comprises 12 residues. V was cut by 1 base and J by 5 bases, with 5 bases left in between.

This clone has a handful of counts. The chain has TRBV3-1 (or the pseudogene TRBV3-2) and TRBJ2-3; TRBD2 aligns across 7 bases. The V and J ends lost 1 base and 3 bases, in that order; junction bases with no gene match: 7. CDR3 length equals 16 residues. The germline CDR1 and CDR2 sequences are LGHDT and YNNKEL (reference sequence). CDR3 DNA: TGTGCCAGCAGCCAAGTTACCGGGGGAGGGACAGATACGCAGTATTTT. It encodes CASSQVTGGGTDTQYF.